Below, 20 T cell receptor beta chains from the same sample are listed, as sequenced in a study of blood T cell repertoires in COVID-19 (dated by TCRdb to the early 2020s). The library was prepared using the immunoSEQ multiplex PCR assay. TCRdb limited this immuneACCESS table to in-frame rearrangements with V and J called. A share of clones is missing; checked studies link under half to unresolved V genes, and the rest is unexplained. The sample data list around 250,000 clones, and over 70% of these were observed just once. The ten largest clonotypes hold around 3% of the sample. Source material: PBMCs or T cells enriched from blood (not recorded which). The receptor set was obtained from a woman aged 40 to 55 who had been exposed to COVID-19.

This rearrangement joins TRBV12-3 or TRBV12-4 to TRBJ1-2; D is unresolved. The CDR3 has 13 amino acids. V was clipped by 2 bases and J by 6 bases, with 10 bases between them. CDR3 loop: CASSLKGGNGYTF. CDR3 nucleotide sequence: TGTGCCAGCAGTTTAAAGGGAGGTAATGGCTACACCTTC.

The chain recombines TRBV3-1 (or the pseudogene TRBV3-2) with TRBJ1-3, with D hard to call. Germline V gene lookup returns CDR1 LGHDT and CDR2 YNNKEL (reference sequence). This CDR3 comprises 16 residues. Trimming pared 1 base from V and 10 bases from J, leaving 20 bases between. The CDR3 is CASSQGEGSLFTTIYF. The CDR3 bases are TGTGCCAGCAGCCAAGGGGAGGGCAGCCTCTTTACTACCATATATTTT.

V usage is TRBV5-1 and J usage is TRBJ1-1; D may be TRBD1 (6 bases). V lost 6 bases and J 4 bases, leaving 16 bases between the germline ends. Per germline, CDR1 SGHRS and CDR2 YFSETQ. CDR3 length: 14 amino acids. The chain's CDR3 is CASNPGEVSTEAFF. CDR3 sequence (DNA): TGCGCCAGCAACCCAGGGGAAGTGAGCACTGAAGCTTTCTTT.

The chain carries TRBV2 and TRBJ1-4; 9 bases agree with TRBD1. With 11 bases clipped from V and 7 bases from J, the junction kept 14 bases outside the gene matches. Germline CDR1 SNHLY, CDR2 FYNNEI. CDR3 size: 15 residues. CDR3 DNA: TGTGCCTCTTTGGGAGTTGGGACAGGGATTGAAAAACTGTTTTTT. Protein sequence: CASLGVGTGIEKLFF.

The chain couples TRBV6-2 or TRBV6-3 to TRBJ2-5; TRBD2 agrees at 8 bases. V was pared by 2 bases and J by 5 bases, with 16 bases of the junction left unmatched. The CDR3 is 18 residues long. Germline V CDR1 and CDR2: MNHEY, SVGEGT. The DNA for the CDR3 is TGTGCCAGCAGTTACCCCATTGGACTAGCACTCAGCCTGGAGACCCAGTACTTC. It specifies CASSYPIGLALSLETQYF.

The V gene is TRBV28, the J gene TRBJ2-5; TRBD1 matches at 7 bases. V was clipped by 6 bases and J by 3 bases; unmatched bases: 10. In germline, CDR1 is MDHEN, CDR2 SYDVKM. This CDR3 is 15 amino acids long. The CDR3 DNA reads as TGTGCCAGCAGCTTCCAATCCGGGACAGAAGAGACCCAGTACTTC. This codes for CASSFQSGTEETQYF.

As for this clone: The junction does not match germline at one end; this may be a read error. J is TRBJ2-3 and V is TRBV5-1; tentative D call: TRBD2 (5 bases). CDR1 SGHRS and CDR2 YFSETQ come from the germline V gene. This CDR3 contains 12 residues. CDR3 loop: CASSRSGDTQYF. The CDR3 nucleotides are TGTGCCAGCAGCCGATCGGGGGATACGCAGTATTTT.

This chain links TRBV2 with TRBJ1-1, with 7 positions matching TRBD1. V lost 6 bases and J lost 0; bases outside the gene matches: 10. The CDR3 loop spans 16 amino acids. Per the germline V gene, CDR1 is SNHLY and CDR2 is FYNNEI. CDR3 DNA sequence: TGTGCCAGCAGAACGCCCCCTACAGGGGTGAACACTGAAGCTTTCTTT. Protein: CASRTPPTGVNTEAFF.

The genes are TRBV21-1 and TRBJ2-7; the DNA was not compared with TRBD2, the D call given in the table. TRBV21-1 is tagged as a pseudogene. CDR3 size: 17 residues. The CDR3: CASSKGNGVLRSYEQYV. The CDR3 DNA reads TGTGCCAGCAGCAAAGGGAACGGGGTGTTACGCTCCTACGAGCAGTACGTC.

This sequence joins TRBV7-3 and TRBJ2-1, with 9 bases that match TRBD1. V gave up 4 bases and J gave up 7 bases; unmatched junction bases: 5. The CDR3 spans 14 residues. Germline CDR1 is SGHTA and CDR2 is FQGTGA. CDR3 region: CASSSPGQGNEQFF. CDR3 bases: TGTGCCAGCAGCTCTCCGGGACAGGGAAATGAGCAGTTCTTC.

V gene TRBV7-9 combines with J gene TRBJ1-2; D perhaps matches TRBD1 (6 bases). Trimming shortened V by 3 bases and J by 6 bases, and 11 bases separated the two germline ends. This CDR3 has 13 amino acids. The germline V gene encodes CDR1 SEHNR and CDR2 FQNEAQ (reference sequence). CDR3 amino acids: CASSFGQGNGYTF. The CDR3 DNA sequence: TGTGCCAGCAGCTTTGGCCAGGGGAATGGCTACACCTTC.

The rearrangement links TRBV28 to TRBJ1-2; D is possibly TRBD1 (5 bases). Germline V lookup: CDR1 MDHEN, CDR2 SYDVKM. The V and J ends lost 3 bases and 3 bases respectively, with 11 bases between them. This CDR3 contains 14 residues. The CDR3 here is CASSFLTGDYGYTF. In DNA, the CDR3 is TGTGCCAGCAGTTTCCTTACAGGAGACTATGGCTACACCTTC.

The chain carries TRBV6-5 and TRBJ2-7, with 8 bases fitting TRBD1. The CDR3 covers 14 residues. J gave up 5 bases and V 2 bases, and 5 bases lay outside the gene matches. Per the germline V gene, CDR1 is MNHEY and CDR2 is SVGAGI. The DNA for the CDR3 is TGTGCCAGCAGTTACAGACAGGGGAGGAACGAGCAGTACGTC. It codes for CASSYRQGRNEQYV.

The gene calls are TRBV28 and TRBJ1-1, with 10 positions matching TRBD1. The CDR3 has 16 residues. CDR1 MDHEN and CDR2 SYDVKM come from the germline V gene. V lost 2 bases and J lost 1; bases outside the gene matches: 4. CDR3 in amino acids: CASSLPGTGENTEAFF. As DNA, the CDR3 is TGTGCCAGCAGTTTACCCGGGACAGGGGAGAACACTGAAGCTTTCTTT. Based on the CDR3 plus reference TRBV28 and TRBJ1-1, the full variable domain is DVKVTQSSRYLVKRTGEKVFLECVQDMDHENMFWYRQDPGLGLRLIYFSYDVKMKEKGDIPEGYSVSREKKERFSLILESASTNQTSMYLCASSLPGTGENTEAFFGQGTRLTVV.

This clone was observed a few times. The rearrangement joins TRBV7-3 to TRBJ1-2; the match to TRBD1 covers 7 bases. The CDR3 length is 14 residues. The V and J ends lost 5 bases and 6 bases, in that order; junction bases with no gene match: 9. Germline V CDR1 and CDR2: SGHTA, FQGTGA. In nucleotides, the CDR3 is TGTGCCAGCAGCCAACCTGACAGGGTCAATGGCTACACCTTC. Translated: CASSQPDRVNGYTF.

The V gene is TRBV30, the J gene TRBJ1-6, with a weak D call TRBD1 (5 bases). V lost 5 bases, J lost 8 bases, and 16 bases lay in between. The CDR3 has 14 residues. Germline V gene lookup returns CDR1 GTSNPN and CDR2 SVGIG (reference sequence). CDR3 residues: CAWEGYRPDSPLHF. In nucleotides, the CDR3 is TGTGCCTGGGAAGGGTACAGGCCTGATTCACCCCTCCACTTT. The full variable domain, with the rest looked up from reference TRBV30 and TRBJ1-6, is SQTIHQWPATLVQPVGSPLSLECTVEGTSNPNLYWYRQAAGRGLQLLFYSVGIGQISSEVPQNLSASRPQDRQFILSSKKLLLSDSGFYLCAWEGYRPDSPLHFGNGTRLTVT.

The V call is TRBV4-3, the J call TRBJ1-1; TRBD1 aligns across 9 bases. Germline CDR1 reads LGHNA; CDR2 reads YSLEER. The CDR3 contains 17 residues. V lost 0 bases and J lost 5; bases outside the gene matches: 10. The CDR3 DNA follows: TGCGCCAGCAGCCAAGATTATACCCGGACAGGGGATACTGAAGCTTTCTTT. Residues: CASSQDYTRTGDTEAFF.

V gene TRBV15 combines with J gene TRBJ1-2, with D maybe TRBD1 (6 bases). V was clipped by 5 bases and J by 2 bases, with 15 bases between them. Looked up from germline, CDR1 is LNHNV and CDR2 is YYDKDF (reference sequence). CDR3 length: 15 amino acids. CDR3 sequence: CATSSGTTNNYGYTF. CDR3 nucleotide sequence: TGTGCCACCAGCTCCGGGACAACAAACAACTATGGCTACACCTTC.

This clone has just a few counts. V is TRBV25-1 and J is TRBJ1-2, with 8 nucleotides matching TRBD1. Looked up from germline, CDR1 is MGHDK and CDR2 is SYGVNS. The CDR3 has 13 amino acids. The V and J ends lost 2 bases and 6 bases, in that order; junction bases with no gene match: 2. In DNA form, the CDR3 reads TGTGCCAGCAGTGAAGACAGGGGCGATGGCTACACCTTC. This gives the protein CASSEDRGDGYTF.

The chain couples TRBV6-5 to TRBJ2-1; 10 nucleotides agree with TRBD2. CDR3 length equals 15 residues. Trimming at V came to 5 bases and at J to 7 bases, leaving 8 bases not matched to a gene. Germline V gene data show CDR1 as MNHEY and CDR2 as SVGAGI. This chain's CDR3 is CASSRSGGAINEQFF. The CDR3 DNA sequence: TGTGCCAGCAGTCGAAGCGGGGGGGCGATTAATGAGCAGTTCTTC.